Listed below are T cell receptor beta chains from one sample, sequenced in a study of shared clonotypes between healthy human individuals. Generated by immunoSEQ multiplex PCR, the TCRdb table keeps only in-frame clones and is missing some. The table includes about 2.4 million clones, more than 80% detected once. The sample was naive CD4+ T cells sorted from blood. These TCRs come from a man younger than 30 in good health. CDR3s include the opening cysteine and the closing phenylalanine or tryptophan. A D gene is named only where the DNA matches it firmly. The size field is filled for only some rows; it gives once, few, many or a size class.

cdr3_nt,cdr3_aa,clone_size,d_call,j_call,v_call
TGTGCCAGCTCACCAGGGGGGGCCTCCTACGAGCAGTACTTC,CASSPGGASYEQYF,.,.,TRBJ2-7,TRBV18
TGTGCCAGCTCACCACCTGTAGGGAGGAACACTGAAGCTTTCTTT,CASSPPVGRNTEAFF,.,.,TRBJ1-1,TRBV18
TGCGCCAGCAGCTCGGAACCGGGGGACACTGAAGCTTTCTTT,CASSSEPGDTEAFF,.,.,TRBJ1-1,TRBV5-1
TGTGCCAGCAGCCCGAGGCGGTCTTCGGGGGAAAAACTGTTTTTT,CASSPRRSSGEKLFF,.,.,TRBJ1-4,TRBV11-2
TGTGCCAGCAGTGAATCTAGGGGGGCCGGGGAAAAACTGTTTTTT,CASSESRGAGEKLFF,.,.,TRBJ1-4,TRBV2
TGTGCCAGCAGGCTGGGAGGGGGCGTTGGCTACACCTTC,CASRLGGGVGYTF,.,TRBD1,TRBJ1-2,TRBV6-1
TGCGCCAGCAGCCAAGCGAGGACAGGGACCTACGAGCAGTACTTC,CASSQARTGTYEQYF,.,TRBD1,TRBJ2-7,TRBV4-3
TGTGCCAGCAGTAGTGGACTAGCGGGCTACAATGAGCAGTTCTTC,CASSSGLAGYNEQFF,.,TRBD2,TRBJ2-1,TRBV27
TGCGCCAGCAGCCAAGGAACGGTGTGGGAGACCCAGTACTTC,CASSQGTVWETQYF,.,.,TRBJ2-5,TRBV5-1
TGTGCCAGCTCGGACCAGGGTTACGAGCAGTACTTC,CASSDQGYEQYF,once,.,TRBJ2-7,TRBV18
TGTGCCAGCAGTGAACAAGGTCTAGCGATCTACGAGCAGTACTTC,CASSEQGLAIYEQYF,once,.,TRBJ2-7,TRBV2
TGCAGCGTTCTAGGGGTCCCCTCAAGGGAGACCCAGTACTTC,CSVLGVPSRETQYF,.,.,TRBJ2-5,TRBV29-1
TGTGCCAGCAGCATCGACAGCAACGCCAAAAACATTCAGTACTTC,CASSIDSNAKNIQYF,.,.,TRBJ2-4,TRBV9
TGTGCCAGCAGCCCCGGGACTACCAACACAGATACGCAGTATTTT,CASSPGTTNTDTQYF,.,TRBD2,TRBJ2-3,TRBV9
TGTGCCAGCAGCTCCACACGCGAGCAGTACTTC,CASSSTREQYF,.,.,TRBJ2-7,TRBV7-9
TGCAGCGTTGGAGGGACTAGCGGGGCGGGGACCGGGGAGCTGTTTTTT,CSVGGTSGAGTGELFF,.,TRBD2,TRBJ2-2,TRBV29-1
TGTGCCATCAAGGGGATTGCAGGGGGGTCCCTATACGAGCAGTACTTC,CAIKGIAGGSLYEQYF,.,.,TRBJ2-7,TRBV10-3
TGTGCCAGCAGTCCGCCGGACCGGTCCTCCTACGAGCAGTACTTC,CASSPPDRSSYEQYF,once,.,TRBJ2-7,TRBV6-6
TGTGCCTGGAGTGTACCGGGTGGGGGAGTCGTTGAGCAGTTCTTC,CAWSVPGGGVVEQFF,once,.,TRBJ2-1,TRBV30
TGTGCCAGCAGTAAAAGCGGGACTAGCACAGATACGCAGTATTTT,CASSKSGTSTDTQYF,.,TRBD2,TRBJ2-3,TRBV7-9
TGCGCCAGCAGCCGAGTGGACCTTGGTGGCACAGATACGCAGTATTTT,CASSRVDLGGTDTQYF,.,.,TRBJ2-3,TRBV5-1
TGTGCCAGCAGCCCCATTGACAGGGGAGAAAACTATGGCTACACCTTC,CASSPIDRGENYGYTF,.,TRBD1,TRBJ1-2,TRBV5-4
TGTGCCAGCAGCTGGACAGGGGATTCACCCCTCCACTTT,CASSWTGDSPLHF,once,TRBD1,TRBJ1-6,TRBV6-6
TGTGCCAGCAGTACTGGGGCCAACGTCCTGACTTTC,CASSTGANVLTF,.,.,TRBJ2-6,TRBV2
TGTGCCAGCAGCCTCCGGGTTAGGGGGCTAGGCGGGGAGCTGTTTTTT,CASSLRVRGLGGELFF,.,TRBD1,TRBJ2-2,TRBV7-9
TGTGCCAGCAGTGGGCTAGCGGGGGGCCAGAGGGAGCAGTACTTC,CASSGLAGGQREQYF,.,TRBD2,TRBJ2-7,TRBV2
TGCGCCAGCAGCCAAGGGGTCGGCTCTGGAAACACCATATATTTT,CASSQGVGSGNTIYF,.,.,TRBJ1-3,TRBV4-3
TGTGCCAGCAGCTTAGATGGGTCACGGGCATCACCCCTCCACTTT,CASSLDGSRASPLHF,.,.,TRBJ1-6,TRBV11-2
TGTGCCAGCAGTGAAGGACCGGGACAGGTGACGGAGACCCAGTACTTC,CASSEGPGQVTETQYF,.,TRBD1,TRBJ2-5,TRBV25-1
TGTGCCAGCAGTCTCGGGACAGGGAGAGACTATGGCTACACCTTC,CASSLGTGRDYGYTF,.,TRBD1,TRBJ1-2,TRBV28
TGTGCCATCAGTGAGATGACCGGGACAGGGCTTCCCCTTTATTCGGGCTACACCTTC,CAISEMTGTGLPLYSGYTF,.,TRBD1,TRBJ1-2,TRBV10-3
TGTGCCTGGAGTGTACATCCTCTAGCGGGTCTGGATACGCAGTATTTT,CAWSVHPLAGLDTQYF,once,TRBD2,TRBJ2-3,TRBV30
TGTGCCTGGAGTGGGGACAGCAACACCGGGGAGCTGTTTTTT,CAWSGDSNTGELFF,.,TRBD1,TRBJ2-2,TRBV30
TGCGCCAGCAGCCAAGAGTACAGCCTCCAGGGGACTGAAGCTTTCTTT,CASSQEYSLQGTEAFF,once,.,TRBJ1-1,TRBV4-1
TGTGCCAGTAGAAGGAGCGGGAGGACCACCGGGGAGCTGTTTTTT,CASRRSGRTTGELFF,.,TRBD2,TRBJ2-2,TRBV19
TGTGCCTGGAGTGGAAGTGGGAAGACTGAAGCTTTCTTT,CAWSGSGKTEAFF,few,.,TRBJ1-1,TRBV30
TGCGCCAGCAGCCGAATTCCATACGGGGCGAATCAGCCCCAGCATTTT,CASSRIPYGANQPQHF,.,.,TRBJ1-5,TRBV4-1
TGCGCCAGCAGCAGACACCTAAGCAATCAGCCCCAGCATTTT,CASSRHLSNQPQHF,few,.,TRBJ1-5,TRBV10-2
TGTGCCAGCACCCGAAGGTGGGGGGCCTGGACTGAAGCTTTCTTT,CASTRRWGAWTEAFF,.,.,TRBJ1-1,TRBV27
TGTGCCAGCAGCTTTCGCTTTAGCGGGGACTACAATGAGCAGTTCTTC,CASSFRFSGDYNEQFF,.,TRBD2,TRBJ2-1,TRBV7-6
TGCAGCGTTGATGCCGGGCCTCGCTTTGAGCAGTACTTC,CSVDAGPRFEQYF,.,.,TRBJ2-7,TRBV29-1
TGTGCCAGCCGTTTTACAGGGGCCTACGAGCAGTACTTC,CASRFTGAYEQYF,.,TRBD1,TRBJ2-7,TRBV6-5
TGTGCCAGTAGTCCGACAGGAGCTCTGGCCCTCCACTTT,CASSPTGALALHF,.,.,TRBJ1-6,TRBV19
TGCGCCAGCAGCCAAGATCTAGGCGGAAACCAGCCCCAGCATTTT,CASSQDLGGNQPQHF,.,.,TRBJ1-5,TRBV4-3
TGCAGCGTTGGAGATGGGGGGGGAACACCCCTCCACTTT,CSVGDGGGTPLHF,.,.,TRBJ1-6,TRBV29-1
TGTGCCATCAGTGAGTCGATACCCGAAGGCTACACCTTC,CAISESIPEGYTF,.,.,TRBJ1-2,TRBV10-3
TGTGCCAGTAGGCCGGGACATCAAGTTGGGGCCAACGTCCTGACTTTC,CASRPGHQVGANVLTF,.,.,TRBJ2-6,TRBV19
TGTGCCAGCAGTTTGTATCTTCCGACGAACTATGGCTACACCTTC,CASSLYLPTNYGYTF,.,.,TRBJ1-2,TRBV5-6
TGTGCCAGCAGTTACTCGGCGGGGACCCAGTACTTC,CASSYSAGTQYF,.,.,TRBJ2-5,TRBV6-5